The source of this T cell receptor (beta chain) is a study of blood T cell repertoires in COVID-19. Looking at the study overall: In each case, the material was cDNA or gDNA derived from T cells, B-cell-depleted T cells, or PBMCs.

Method: immunoSEQ multiplex PCR; TCRdb's copy keeps in-frame clones and lacks some. Of about 670,000 clones listed, approximately 90% were seen once; the top ten hold over 0.2%. This CDR3 region has 13 residues. In germline, CDR1 is MNHEY, CDR2 SVGAGI. Losses at the gene ends were 8 bases for V and 4 bases for J; bases not matched to a gene: 7. The TCR originated in a woman aged 18-29 years with acute or convalescent COVID-19. The sample consisted of peripheral blood. The J gene is TRBJ1-2, the V gene TRBV6-5, with 7 bases matching TRBD1. In DNA, the CDR3 is TGTGCCAGCTCCACAGGGGACCTCTATGGCTACACCTTC. As protein: CASSTGDLYGYTF.